This TCR beta chain was observed in a study of beta chain features in type 1 diabetes. Points on this clone: Its antigen is unknown.

Study-level points and caveats: Patients with Type 1 diabetes showed moderately but significantly shorter TCRB CDR3s in all four CD4+ subsets.

The authors reverse transcribed all of the isolated RNA, so sequencing captured expressed TCRB transcripts. Data came from immunoSEQ multiplex PCR; TCRdb stores just in-frame clones and leaves some out. This sample has about 180,000 clones, with less than 15% found just once. The CDR3 is made up of 14 amino acids. Germline CDR1 SGDLS, CDR2 YYNGEE. V was cut by 3 bases and J by 9 bases, with 19 bases left in between. The clonotype comes from a woman between 18 and 29 years old in good health. The V call is TRBV9, the J call TRBJ2-7; perhaps TRBD1 as D (6 bases). Sequencing input: central memory CD4+ T cells from blood. The CDR3 region has the DNA TGTGCCAGCAGCGCAGGGACACAGTCGGCCAGGCAGTACTTC. Protein sequence: CASSAGTQSARQYF.